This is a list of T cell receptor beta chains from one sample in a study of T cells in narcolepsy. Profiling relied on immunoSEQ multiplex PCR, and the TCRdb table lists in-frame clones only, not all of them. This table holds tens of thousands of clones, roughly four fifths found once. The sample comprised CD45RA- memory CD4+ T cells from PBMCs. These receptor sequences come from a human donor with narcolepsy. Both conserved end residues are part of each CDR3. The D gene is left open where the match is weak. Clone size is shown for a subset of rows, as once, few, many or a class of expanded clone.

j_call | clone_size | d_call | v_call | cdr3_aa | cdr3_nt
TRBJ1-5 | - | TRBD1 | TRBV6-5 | CASKQGDQPQHF | TGTGCCAGCAAGCAGGGGGATCAGCCCCAGCATTTT
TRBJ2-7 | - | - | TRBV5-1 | CASSTLGEQYF | TGCGCCAGCAGCACGTTGGGCGAGCAGTACTTC
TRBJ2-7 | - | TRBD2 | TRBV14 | CASSRRGVAYEQYF | TGTGCCAGCAGCCGTCGGGGGGTTGCCTACGAGCAGTACTTC
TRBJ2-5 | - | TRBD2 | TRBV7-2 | CASSVDLAGGWQETQYF | TGTGCCAGCAGCGTAGACCTAGCGGGGGGTTGGCAAGAGACCCAGTACTTC
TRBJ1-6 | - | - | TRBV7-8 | CASSLDLGDSPLHF | TGTGCCAGCAGCTTAGATTTGGGAGATTCACCCCTCCACTTT
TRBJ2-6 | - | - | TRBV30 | CAWSVGLSGANVLTF | TGTGCCTGGAGCGTAGGACTATCTGGGGCCAACGTCCTGACTTTC
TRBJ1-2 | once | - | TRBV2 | CASTGGLGWYGYTF | TGTGCCAGCACGGGGGGTTTAGGGTGGTATGGCTACACCTTC
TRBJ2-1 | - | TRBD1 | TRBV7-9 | CASSFMGDRGSNEQFF | TGTGCCAGCAGCTTTATGGGTGACAGGGGGAGCAATGAGCAGTTCTTC
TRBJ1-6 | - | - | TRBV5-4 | CASSPGAGSSYNSPLHF | TGTGCCAGCAGCCCAGGTGCCGGGAGCTCCTATAATTCACCCCTCCACTTT
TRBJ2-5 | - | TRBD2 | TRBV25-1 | CASSEIAGQQETQYF | TGTGCCAGCAGTGAGATAGCGGGGCAACAAGAGACCCAGTACTTC
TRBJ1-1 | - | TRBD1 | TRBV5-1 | CASSPGQGEGNTEAFF | TGCGCCAGCAGCCCCGGACAGGGGGAGGGGAACACTGAAGCTTTCTTT
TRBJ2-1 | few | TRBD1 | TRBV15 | CATSRDRDSRYNEQFF | TGTGCCACCAGCAGAGACCGGGACAGCCGTTACAATGAGCAGTTCTTC
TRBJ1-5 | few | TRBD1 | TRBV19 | CASSITGGPQHF | TGTGCCAGTAGTATCACAGGGGGTCCCCAGCATTTT
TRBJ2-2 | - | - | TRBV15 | CATSRSRRVVTGELFF | TGTGCCACCAGCAGATCCCGAAGGGTCGTCACCGGGGAGCTGTTTTTT
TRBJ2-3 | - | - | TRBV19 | CASSPGNTDTQYF | TGTGCCAGTAGTCCCGGGAACACAGATACGCAGTATTTT
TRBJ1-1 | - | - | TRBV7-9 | CASNSGVNTEAFF | TGTGCCAGCAATTCAGGGGTGAACACTGAAGCTTTCTTT
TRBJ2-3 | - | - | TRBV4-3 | CASSQDMGWGTDTQYF | TGCGCCAGCAGCCAAGATATGGGCTGGGGCACAGATACGCAGTATTTT
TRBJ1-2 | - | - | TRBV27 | CASSLSAGFGYTF | TGTGCCAGCAGTTTATCCGCAGGATTCGGCTACACCTTC
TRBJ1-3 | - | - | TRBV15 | CATSRDRGRRSSGNTIYF | TGTGCCACCAGCAGAGATCGTGGCAGGCGAAGCTCTGGAAACACCATATATTTT
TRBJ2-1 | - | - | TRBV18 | CASSPEGDVYNEQFF | TGTGCCAGCTCACCAGAAGGGGATGTATACAATGAGCAGTTCTTC
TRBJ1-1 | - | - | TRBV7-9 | CASILGGAGNTEAFF | TGTGCCAGCATCCTTGGGGGCGCTGGGAACACTGAAGCTTTCTTT
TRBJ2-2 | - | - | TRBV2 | CASSGGRNTGELFF | TGTGCCAGCAGTGGGGGGCGGAACACCGGGGAGCTGTTTTTT
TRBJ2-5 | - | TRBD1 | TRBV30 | CAWNRQGGRETQYF | TGTGCCTGGAATCGACAGGGGGGGAGAGAGACCCAGTACTTC
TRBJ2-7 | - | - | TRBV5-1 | CASSNPDGAYEQYF | TGCGCCAGCAGCAATCCGGACGGAGCCTACGAGCAGTACTTC
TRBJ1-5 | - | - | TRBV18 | CASSPAGASNQPQHF | TGTGCCAGCTCACCAGCAGGGGCAAGCAATCAGCCCCAGCATTTT
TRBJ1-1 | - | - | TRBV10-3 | CAISETVSLNTEAFF | TGTGCCATCAGTGAGACAGTTTCGTTAAACACTGAAGCTTTCTTT
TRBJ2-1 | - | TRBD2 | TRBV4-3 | CASSQGLGGDAEQFF | TGCGCCAGCAGCCAAGGGCTGGGGGGGGACGCTGAGCAGTTCTTC
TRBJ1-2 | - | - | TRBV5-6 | CASSLGRFGLANYGYTF | TGTGCCAGCAGCTTGGGGCGTTTTGGTTTAGCTAACTATGGCTACACCTTC
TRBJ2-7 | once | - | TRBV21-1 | CASSTELATRVDEQYF | TGTGCCAGCAGCACGGAGTTAGCTACACGTGTAGACGAGCAGTACTTC
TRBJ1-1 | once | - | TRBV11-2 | CASSRLRGSTEAFF | TGTGCCAGCAGCCGGCTCCGGGGGAGCACTGAAGCTTTCTTT